This T cell receptor (beta chain) was obtained from a study of T cells expressing NK-cell markers. A note on this clonotype: The antigen remains undetermined.

This CDR3 has 17 amino acids. Germline V gene lookup returns CDR1 MNHEY and CDR2 SVGAGI. Whole-study findings and limits: About 1.0-7.0% of CD8+ T cells in about six donors belonged to dominant NKG2C+ clonotypes.

TCRdb reprocessed the 5' RACE reads, keeping one entry per CDR3 protein, no DNA. This repertoire includes 200,000 to 300,000 distinct CDR3 sequences. The chain is built from TRBV6-5 and TRBJ2-3; without DNA, the TCRdb call of TRBD1 cannot be checked. The sequenced material came from blood T cells: a sorted CD56 or NKG2C T cell subset, CD4+ or CD8+ T cells, or bulk PBMC T cells (not recorded which). The receptor's source is a man in his late teens or twenties in good health. This CDR3 reads CASSYGRRGRGSDTQYF.